A selection of T cell receptor beta chains follows, all from one sample in a study of blood T cell repertoires in COVID-19. Sequencing was performed with immunoSEQ multiplex PCR; in TCRdb, only in-frame clones are kept and a portion is missing. The sample contains around 270,000 clones, over 80% of which appear only once. Sequencing was performed on peripheral blood. The receptors derive from a woman aged 40 to 50 who had recovered from COVID-19. The CDR3 runs from the conserved cysteine through the conserved F or W.

j_gene | v_gene | CDR3aa
TRBJ1-1 | TRBV19 | CASSKDRVGTEAFF
TRBJ2-2 | TRBV30 | CAWRGAGNTGELFF
TRBJ2-5 | TRBV5-1 | CASRVGAQAAQETQYF
TRBJ2-7 | TRBV12-3/TRBV12-4 | CASSPSSRYEQYF
TRBJ2-7 | TRBV28 | CASTRGSRVTEQYF
TRBJ1-4 | TRBV28 | CASSLTTGLREKLFF
TRBJ2-1 | TRBV5-6 | CASSLGQGKGTNEQFF
TRBJ1-1 | TRBV28 | CASSRGFGEAFF
TRBJ2-1 | TRBV5-1 | CASSPEPGLYNEQFF
TRBJ2-5 | TRBV19 | CASRQGVETQYF
TRBJ1-3 | TRBV2 | CASTSNRGGNTIYF
TRBJ2-1 | TRBV10-3 | CAISGGGSYNEQFF
TRBJ1-6 | TRBV5-1 | CASSLQGQLNNSPLHF
TRBJ2-5 | TRBV18 | CASSPGTGRQETQYF
TRBJ2-3 | TRBV25-1 | CASSVATGYPYTQYF
TRBJ1-6 | TRBV6-5 | CASRLLWGARAPLHF
TRBJ2-7 | TRBV7-8 | CASSLRDRDPYEQYF
TRBJ2-2 | TRBV5-1 | CASSAGTGRSTGELFF
TRBJ2-7 | TRBV6-5 | CASSSAWGVEQYF
TRBJ1-1 | TRBV5-1 | CASSHPDRGNTEAFF
TRBJ2-3 | TRBV11-2 | CASSIDPTGTQYF
TRBJ2-1 | TRBV5-4 | CASSLGLAGPGDNEQFF
TRBJ1-5 | TRBV19 | CASSVWTARDQPQHF
TRBJ1-2 | TRBV5-5 | CASSRQGEGGYTF
TRBJ1-5 | TRBV6-5 | CASSSPTTGTKYF